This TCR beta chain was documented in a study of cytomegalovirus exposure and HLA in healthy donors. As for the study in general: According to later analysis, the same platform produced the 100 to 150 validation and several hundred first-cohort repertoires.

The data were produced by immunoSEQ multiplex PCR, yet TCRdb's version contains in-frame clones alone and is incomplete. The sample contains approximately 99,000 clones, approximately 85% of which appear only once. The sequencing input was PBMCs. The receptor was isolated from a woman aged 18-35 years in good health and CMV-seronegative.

CDR3 bases: TGTGCCAGCAGCCCTGGATCAGGGAATTCACCCCTCCACTTT. Translation gives CASSPGSGNSPLHF. The rearrangement links TRBV6-5 to TRBJ1-6; weak D call: TRBD1 (5 bases). V shed 6 bases and J shed 7 bases, with 13 bases lying between them. Germline V gene sequence: CDR1 MNHEY, CDR2 SVGAGI. The CDR3 runs to 14 residues.